The T cell receptor beta chain under discussion was sequenced for a study of OX40 agonist ivuxolimab in advanced cancers. This CDR3 has 14 residues. The V and J ends lost 6 bases and 4 bases respectively, with 12 bases between them. Germline V gene data show CDR1 as MNHEY and CDR2 as SMNVEV (reference sequence). Only in-frame clones appear in the TCRdb table, and some are missing; sequencing was by immunoSEQ multiplex PCR. The sample consists of 70,000 or so clones, 80% to 90% of them appearing once. This chain uses TRBV27 with TRBJ2-2; D gene uncertain. The material sequenced was CD4+ or CD8+ T cells sorted from blood, taken in a trial of the OX40 agonist ivuxolimab. The receptor was derived from an adult with an advanced solid tumor such as melanoma, head and neck, liver or kidney cancer. The CDR3 DNA reads as TGTGCCAGCAGCACCCTTTGGGGCACCGGGGAGCTGTTTTTT. Encoded protein: CASSTLWGTGELFF.